This TCR beta chain originates from a study of shared clonotypes between healthy human individuals. Sequencing used immunoSEQ multiplex PCR; TCRdb keeps in-frame clones, though not all of them. This table holds 2.3 million or so clones, 93% found once. A CD45RA+ naive subset and a CD45RA-negative memory subset were split from CD4+ cells. The V gene end was trimmed by 7 bases and the J gene end by 4 bases; junction bases not matched to a gene: 8. The CDR3 is made up of 14 amino acids. From germline, CDR1 is GTSNPN and CDR2 SVGIG (reference sequence). Sequences were obtained from naive CD4+ T cells from PBMCs. Specified subset: CD45RA+ positively selected. V usage is TRBV30 and J usage is TRBJ1-2; 11 bases are a match to TRBD1. The clonotype was recovered from a man aged 18 to 35 in good health. Some clones in this sample may be carry-over from other donors' samples. The CDR3 reads CASRDRGNIYGYTF. Here the CDR3 DNA reads TGTGCCTCGAGGGACAGGGGGAATATCTATGGCTACACCTTC.